This T cell receptor beta chain was obtained from a study of cytomegalovirus exposure and HLA in healthy donors. Study information: Early released data had around 88 million unique TCRs, all coming from HLA-typed donors. 81% of 398 genotyped donors fell in the Caucasian-associated ancestry cluster. Study conclusions and caveats: In a later analysis, an Asian-associated ancestry cluster reportedly showed fewer N-insertions than the roughly 690-donor mean.

Regarding this clone: Its matching antigen is unknown.

The V gene end was trimmed by 0 bases and the J gene end by 3 bases; junction bases not matched to a gene: 15. The CDR3 extends over 18 amino acids. Per germline, CDR1 SQVTM and CDR2 ANQGSEA. PCR involved 60 Vbeta and 13 Jbeta primers. This table comes from immunoSEQ multiplex PCR, and its TCRdb copy is limited to in-frame clones, with some not included. Among some 150,000 clones, around three quarters were seen once, and the ten largest hold about 2%. The genes are TRBV29-1 and TRBJ1-1, with 8 bases fitting TRBD1. The TCR sequence derives from a middle-aged woman in good health and CMV-seronegative. The sequencing input was PBMCs. As DNA, the CDR3 is TGCAGCGTTGAAGATTTTCGAGACAGGGGCCCCTTCCACACTGAAGCTTTCTTT. Amino acid sequence: CSVEDFRDRGPFHTEAFF.